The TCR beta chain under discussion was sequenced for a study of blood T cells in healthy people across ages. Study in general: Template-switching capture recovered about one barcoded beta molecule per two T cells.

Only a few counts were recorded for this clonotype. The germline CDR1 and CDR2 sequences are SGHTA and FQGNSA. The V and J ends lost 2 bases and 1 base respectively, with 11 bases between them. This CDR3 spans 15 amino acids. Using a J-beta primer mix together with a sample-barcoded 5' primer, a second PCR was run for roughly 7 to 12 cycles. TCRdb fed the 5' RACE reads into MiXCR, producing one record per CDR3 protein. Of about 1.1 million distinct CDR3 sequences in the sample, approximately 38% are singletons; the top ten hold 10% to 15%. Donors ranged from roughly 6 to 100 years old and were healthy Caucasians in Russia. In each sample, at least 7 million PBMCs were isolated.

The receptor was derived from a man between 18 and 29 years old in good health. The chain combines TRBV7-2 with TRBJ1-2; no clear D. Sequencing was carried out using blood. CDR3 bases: TGTGCCAGCAGCTTACTGCGCAGCATTAACTATGGCTACACCTTC. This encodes CASSLLRSINYGYTF.